This T cell receptor beta chain is from a study of CD8 T cells in Susac syndrome. The CDR3 consists of 10 residues. The germline V and J ends were trimmed by 1 base and 10 bases, with 5 bases remaining between them. Per germline, CDR1 SGHDN and CDR2 FVKESK. The authors sequenced TCR beta from blood CD8+ and CD4+ T cells. The authors negatively isolated CD8+ and CD4+ T cells and FACS-enriched TEMRA cells. RNA, at 0.5 to 1 ug, was reverse transcribed with random hexamers. Across 54 Vbeta and 13 Jbeta, immunoSEQ multiplex PCR amplified TCR beta CDR3. TCRdb used MiXCR to reprocess the immunoSEQ multiplex PCR reads, holding one entry per CDR3 protein. Among 120,000 or so distinct CDR3 sequences, about 93% were seen once, and the ten largest hold 0.098%.

V usage is TRBV14 and J usage is TRBJ2-7; D is unclear. The TCR comes from a human donor in good health. The sequencing sample was made of CD4+ T cells from PBMCs. CDR3 coding DNA: TGTGCCAGCAGCCAAGTGTTACAGTACTTC. Amino acids: CASSQVLQYF.